The 10 T cell receptor beta chains reported below all come from one sample, sequenced in a study of technical replicates of blood from four donors. Repertoires were generated with immunoSEQ multiplex PCR, while TCRdb's copy carries only in-frame clones and drops some. Of about 75,000 clones in the sample, roughly 89% were seen once. The sequenced sample was T cells isolated from PBMCs. The receptors derive from a human donor in good health. Some clones in this sample may be carry-over from other donors' samples.

This chain links TRBV6-1 with TRBJ2-3; tentative D call: TRBD1 (7 bases). Trimming took 4 bases from V and 1 from J, leaving 12 bases between them. The length of the CDR3 is 15 residues. CDR1 is MNHNS, CDR2 SASEGT, per germline. The CDR3 sequence is CASSVGGGRTDTQYF. The CDR3 DNA is TGTGCCAGCAGTGTAGGAGGGGGCCGCACAGATACGCAGTATTTT.

The chain employs TRBV7-9 and TRBJ2-5; D possibly corresponds to TRBD2 (5 bases). V was clipped by 3 bases and J by 1 base, with 15 bases between them. This CDR3 spans 16 amino acids. From germline, CDR1 is SEHNR and CDR2 FQNEAQ (reference sequence). CDR3 loop: CASSFYAGEPQETQYF. CDR3 nucleotides: TGTGCCAGCAGCTTTTATGCTGGGGAGCCCCAAGAGACCCAGTACTTC. Variable domain in full (rest from reference TRBV7-9 and TRBJ2-5): DTGVSQNPRHKITKRGQNVTFRCDPISEHNRLYWYRQTLGQGPEFLTYFQNEAQLEKSRLLSDRFSAERPKGSFSTLEIQRTEQGDSAMYLCASSFYAGEPQETQYFGPGTRLLVL.

The chain employs TRBV5-4 and TRBJ2-5; 7 nucleotides line up with TRBD2. There are 17 residues in the CDR3. CDR1 and CDR2 from the germline V gene are SGHNT and YYREEE (reference sequence). V shed 0 bases, J shed 0 bases, and the junction held 8 bases outside the gene matches. The CDR3 loop is CASSLGDFGGYQETQYF. The CDR3 coding sequence is TGTGCCAGCAGCTTGGGTGACTTCGGGGGGTACCAAGAGACCCAGTACTTC.

This sequence joins TRBV14 and TRBJ2-7, with D perhaps TRBD2 (6 bases). Trimming took off 0 bases at V and 2 bases at J, with 11 bases between the two ends. The CDR3 runs to 15 residues. Germline V lookup: CDR1 SGHDN, CDR2 FVKESK. For the CDR3, the DNA is TGTGCCAGCAGCCAAGATGGCGGGATCGCCTACGAGCAGTACTTC. Translation gives CASSQDGGIAYEQYF.

The rearrangement joins TRBV6-5 to TRBJ1-2, with D perhaps TRBD1 (5 bases). The CDR3 sequence is 13 residues long. Trimming removed 5 bases at V and 5 bases at J, with 12 bases between. Germline assignment: CDR1 MNHEY and CDR2 SVGAGI. Written as DNA, the CDR3 is TGTGCCAGCAGTCCTGGAGGGGCTTATGGCTACACCTTC. It translates to CASSPGGAYGYTF.

The genes are TRBV21-1 and TRBJ1-6; the D call TRBD1 from the table was never checked on the DNA. TRBV21-1 is a known pseudogene. The length of the CDR3 is 16 residues. Here the CDR3 reads CASSKESPGSIFPLHF. As DNA, the CDR3 is TGTGCCAGCAGCAAAGAATCACCAGGATCAATATTCCCCCTCCACTTT.

The chain combines TRBV19 with TRBJ2-2, with TRBD1 identical over 7 bases. The CDR3 is made up of 15 amino acids. Trimming took 3 bases from V and 6 from J; bases not matched to a gene: 7. Germline CDR1 is LNHDA and CDR2 is SQIVND (reference sequence). CDR3 DNA sequence: TGTGCCAGTAGTATCCCCCAGGGGGTTCCCGGGGAGCTGTTTTTT. This translates into CASSIPQGVPGELFF.

This chain uses TRBV25-1 with TRBJ2-5; TRBD2 matches at 8 bases. The CDR3 contains 10 residues. CDR1 and CDR2 (germline): MGHDK, SYGVNS. The CDR3 protein is CVTSAETQYF. CDR3 DNA sequence: TGTGTGACTAGCGCAGAGACCCAGTACTTC.

This clone was found once. The chain employs TRBV9 and TRBJ2-5; a possible D gene is TRBD2 (6 bases). This CDR3 is 15 amino acids long. The germline gives CDR1 SGDLS, CDR2 YYNGEE. With 3 bases removed from V and 4 bases from J, the gap between germline ends came to 16 bases. The CDR3 region has the DNA TGTGCCAGCAGCGCCAGACTAGATAGGACAGAGACCCAGTACTTC. This encodes CASSARLDRTETQYF.

The chain couples TRBV19 to TRBJ1-2; no clear D gene. The CDR3 length is 15 residues. The ends were cut back, 3 bases at V and 4 bases at J, with 15 bases in the middle. Germline values: CDR1 LNHDA, CDR2 SQIVND (reference sequence). The DNA of the CDR3 is TGTGCCAGTAGTATTTTGGCTGATCCCTCCTATGGCTACACCTTC. Translation: CASSILADPSYGYTF. The entire variable domain, with the rest obtained from reference TRBV19 and TRBJ1-2, is as follows: DGGITQSPKYLFRKEGQNVTLSCEQNLNHDAMYWYRQDPGQGLRLIYYSQIVNDFQKGDIAEGYSVSREKKESFPLTVTSAQKNPTAFYLCASSILADPSYGYTFGSGTRLTVV.